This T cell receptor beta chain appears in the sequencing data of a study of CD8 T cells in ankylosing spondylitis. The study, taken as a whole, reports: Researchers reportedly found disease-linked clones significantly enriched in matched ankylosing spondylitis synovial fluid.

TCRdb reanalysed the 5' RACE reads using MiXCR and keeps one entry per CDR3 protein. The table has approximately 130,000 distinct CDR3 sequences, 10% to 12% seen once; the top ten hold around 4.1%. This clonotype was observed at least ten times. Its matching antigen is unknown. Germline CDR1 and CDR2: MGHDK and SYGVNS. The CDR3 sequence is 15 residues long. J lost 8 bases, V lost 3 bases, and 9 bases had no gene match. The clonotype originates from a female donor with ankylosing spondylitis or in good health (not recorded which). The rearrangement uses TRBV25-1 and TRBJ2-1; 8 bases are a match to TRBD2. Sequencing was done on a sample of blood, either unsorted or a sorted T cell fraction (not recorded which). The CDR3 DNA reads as TGTGCCAGCAGTGAGCGGGGGGTCCTACCGGATGAGCAGTTCTTC. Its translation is CASSERGVLPDEQFF.